One and the same sample provided the 15 T cell receptor beta chains below, sequenced in a study of blood T cell repertoires in COVID-19. Produced via immunoSEQ multiplex PCR; TCRdb's table is partial and in-frame only. The table has 48,000 or so clones, about 85% seen once. Material: peripheral blood. The receptor set was obtained from a woman aged 55-69 years with acute or convalescent COVID-19.

This chain links TRBV9 with TRBJ2-3; 16 positions match TRBD2. Germline V CDR1 and CDR2: SGDLS, YYNGEE. With 3 bases clipped from V and 4 bases from J, the junction kept 2 bases outside the gene matches. The CDR3 spans 16 residues. CDR3 sequence reads: CASSEGLAGGSDTQYF. CDR3 bases: TGTGCCAGCAGCGAGGGACTAGCGGGAGGGTCAGATACGCAGTATTTT.

V is TRBV2 and J is TRBJ2-7; 8 positions match TRBD1. V was clipped by 6 bases and J by 1 base; unmatched bases: 2. Per germline, CDR1 SNHLY and CDR2 FYNNEI. This CDR3 comprises 13 residues. This chain's CDR3 is CASRGQVSYEQYF. The CDR3 DNA is TGTGCCAGCAGGGGACAGGTTTCCTACGAGCAGTACTTC.

This chain uses TRBV19 with TRBJ2-1; 11 bases line up with TRBD2. This CDR3 spans 14 amino acids. The V gene's germline CDR1 is LNHDA and CDR2 SQIVND (reference sequence). V shed 6 bases and J 7 bases; nucleotides not matched to a gene: 5. CDR3 sequence: CASRNSGRANEQFF. DNA for the CDR3: TGTGCCAGTAGAAATAGCGGGAGGGCAAATGAGCAGTTCTTC.

V is TRBV4-1 and J is TRBJ1-1; 12 bases match TRBD1. The CDR3 is 17 amino acids. The ends lost 3 bases at V and 0 bases at J; junction bases unmatched: 5. Germline V CDR1 and CDR2: MGHRA, YSYEKL. CDR3 DNA: TGCGCCAGCAGCCACGGAGGGACAGGGGGCTTGAACACTGAAGCTTTCTTT. Its translation: CASSHGGTGGLNTEAFF.

This chain uses TRBV12-3 or TRBV12-4 with TRBJ2-1; 8 bases agree with TRBD1. This CDR3 region has 13 residues. Trimming at V came to 6 bases and at J to 9 bases, leaving 7 bases not matched to a gene. CDR3 sequence (DNA): TGTGCCAGCAGCCCGGACAGGGTCAGTGAGCAGTTCTTC. Its translation is CASSPDRVSEQFF.

This chain connects TRBV6-5 to TRBJ2-2; a possible D gene is TRBD2 (5 bases). Germline V gives CDR1 MNHEY, CDR2 SVGAGI. The ends were cut back, 6 bases at V and 6 bases at J, with 14 bases in the middle. The CDR3 totals 14 residues. The CDR3 reads CASRIEGTAGELFF. For the CDR3, the DNA is TGTGCCAGCAGAATCGAGGGAACGGCCGGGGAGCTGTTTTTT.

The chain is built from TRBV15 and TRBJ1-1; tentatively, D is TRBD1 (5 bases). The V and J ends lost 0 bases and 5 bases respectively, with 10 bases between them. Germline CDR1 reads LNHNV; CDR2 reads YYDKDF (reference sequence). The CDR3 has 14 residues. CDR3 protein: CATSRDVGGTEAFF. In nucleotides, the CDR3 is TGTGCCACCAGCAGAGATGTGGGGGGGACTGAAGCTTTCTTT.

The rearrangement uses TRBV4-1 and TRBJ1-5; D possibly corresponds to TRBD1 (6 bases). With 2 bases removed from V and 3 bases from J, the gap between germline ends came to 11 bases. The CDR3 has 15 amino acids. Germline values: CDR1 MGHRA, CDR2 YSYEKL. The CDR3 DNA follows: TGCGCCAGCAGCCAAATAGGGGGATCCAATCAGCCCCAGCATTTT. Amino acid sequence: CASSQIGGSNQPQHF.

The chain combines TRBV3-1 (or the pseudogene TRBV3-2) with TRBJ2-3; no clear D gene. The CDR3 totals 13 residues. Trimming left V 5 bases short and J 5 bases short, with 11 bases between. Germline V CDR1 and CDR2: LGHDT, YNNKEL (reference sequence). The CDR3 here is CASSDRHEDTQYF. The CDR3, as DNA: TGTGCCAGCAGCGACCGACATGAAGATACGCAGTATTTT.

The chain uses TRBV2 and TRBJ2-7; 8 bases fit TRBD2. The trim removed 2 bases at V and 6 bases at J, leaving 6 bases unmatched. Germline CDR1 and CDR2: SNHLY and FYNNEI. CDR3 length: 14 residues. CDR3 DNA sequence: TGTGCCAGCAGTGAATTTCTAGCGGGTAGCGAGCAGTACTTC. This codes for CASSEFLAGSEQYF.

This sequence joins TRBV5-1 and TRBJ1-2; TRBD1 aligns across 9 bases. Germline-derived CDR1 and CDR2 are SGHRS and YFSETQ. V was pared by 4 bases and J by 7 bases, with 11 bases of the junction left unmatched. The CDR3 spans 15 residues. CDR3 sequence (DNA): TGCGCCAGCAGCCCAAGGGCGACAGGGGGTTTTGGCTACACCTTC. It yields the protein CASSPRATGGFGYTF.

The chain carries TRBV3-1 (or the pseudogene TRBV3-2) and TRBJ1-1; tentative D call: TRBD1 (5 bases). This CDR3 has 14 amino acids. V lost 1 base and J 5 bases, leaving 11 bases between the germline ends. In germline, CDR1 is LGHDT, CDR2 YNNKEL (reference sequence). The DNA of the CDR3 is TGTGCCAGCAGCCAAGCGTACAGGTTGACTGAAGCTTTCTTT. Translating gives CASSQAYRLTEAFF.

This chain joins TRBV6-5 and TRBJ1-2, with 7 bases matching TRBD1. With 6 bases clipped from V and 2 bases from J, the junction kept 9 bases outside the gene matches. Germline-derived CDR1 and CDR2 are MNHEY and SVGAGI. The CDR3 contains 15 residues. The CDR3 region is CASRGTAEWNYGYTF. The DNA for the CDR3 is TGTGCCAGCAGGGGGACAGCGGAATGGAACTATGGCTACACCTTC.

The chain combines TRBV2 with TRBJ1-5; perhaps TRBD1 as D (6 bases). Trimming removed 6 bases at V and 2 bases at J, with 17 bases between. The CDR3 contains 16 residues. Germline CDR1 SNHLY, CDR2 FYNNEI. The DNA for the CDR3 is TGTGCCAGCAGAGAGCCCACAGGGCTAGGCAATCAGCCCCAGCATTTT. Its translation: CASREPTGLGNQPQHF.

The chain carries TRBV25-1 and TRBJ2-3, with 8 positions matching TRBD2. Germline CDR1 reads MGHDK; CDR2 reads SYGVNS. CDR3 length: 16 residues. The V segment lost 2 bases and the J segment 1 base; nucleotides outside the gene matches: 5. CDR3: CASSEKLAARTDTQYF. The CDR3 nucleotides are TGTGCCAGCAGTGAAAAACTAGCGGCGCGCACAGATACGCAGTATTTT.